The clone carrying this T cell receptor beta chain appeared many times. Its antigen remains unidentified. This entry belongs to a study of identical twins. The study's findings and limits: High-abundance cord blood beta clonotypes had fewer insertions; memory repertoires showed none. Out-of-frame alpha sequences shared by twins were enriched for low generation probability.

Template switching created a universal primer site, and the cDNA included unique molecular identifiers. Via MiXCR, TCRdb re-called the 5' RACE reads, giving one row per CDR3 protein. In the table there are 250,000 or so distinct CDR3 sequences, about 8.3% of which are singletons. The CDR3 covers 16 residues. Looked up from germline, CDR1 is LNHNV and CDR2 is YYDKDF (reference sequence). Trimming stripped 0 bases from V and 1 base from J, with 11 bases between. Everyone who gave samples was a healthy Caucasian. The sample also formed part of further work on yellow fever vaccine responses in identical twins.

The sequenced sample was CD8+ T cells sorted from blood. The chain has TRBV15 and TRBJ2-3; TRBD1 is a possible D gene (5 bases). This sequence originates from a woman aged 18-29 years in good health. The CDR3 here is CATSRDPGSGTDTQYF. The CDR3 bases are TGTGCCACCAGCAGAGATCCAGGGTCTGGCACAGATACGCAGTATTTT.